Given below is one T cell receptor beta chain in context. The CDR3 consists of 16 residues. Germline V gives CDR1 SGHRS, CDR2 YFSETQ. The V and J ends lost 2 bases and 5 bases, in that order; junction bases with no gene match: 6. Each CDR3 protein gets one entry after TCRdb re-called the RT-PCR reads with MiXCR. Among 150,000 to 250,000 distinct CDR3 sequences listed, 41% were seen once. The sample belongs to a study of patients and donors after allogeneic stem cell transplantation. This clonotype was sampled from a human donor who was either an allogeneic HSCT recipient or a stem cell or donor lymphocyte infusion donor (not recorded which). It is not recorded whose cells these are; they may come from a transplant donor. The sample consisted of blood, either unsorted or a sorted T cell fraction (not recorded which). V is TRBV5-1 and J is TRBJ2-2; 10 bases map to TRBD1. DNA of the CDR3: TGCGCCAGCAGCTTATCCGGGACAGGGGTAACCGGGGAGCTGTTTTTT. Translating gives CASSLSGTGVTGELFF.